The clone carrying this T cell receptor beta chain was observed a single time. Its cognate antigen is unknown. Reverse transcription of roughly 0.45 to 1 ug RNA was performed with random hexamers. Across 54 Vbeta and 13 Jbeta, immunoSEQ multiplex PCR amplified TCR beta CDR3. TCRdb reanalysed the immunoSEQ multiplex PCR reads using MiXCR and keeps one entry per CDR3 protein. The sample lists about 200,000 distinct CDR3 sequences; nearly 95% were seen once. This entry is derived from a study of CD8 T cells in Susac syndrome. Study results and limitations: Acknowledgment was made by the study that its TCR sequencing and HLA analysis involved a relatively small number of individuals.

Sequencing of TCR beta covered CD8+ and CD4+ T cells obtained from blood. The multiple sclerosis controls were treatment-naive patients with relapsing-remitting disease that was stable or active. The sequence derives from a human donor with multiple sclerosis. The sample was CD4+ T cells from PBMCs.

In DNA, the CDR3 is TGTGCCAGCAGCCCAGGAGTCTCAGACTATGGCTACACCTTC. It specifies CASSPGVSDYGYTF. V is TRBV7-8 and J is TRBJ1-2; D call uncertain. CDR3 size: 14 residues. V dropped 5 bases and J dropped 3 bases, with 13 bases sitting between them. Germline CDR1 reads SGHVS; CDR2 reads FQNEAQ.